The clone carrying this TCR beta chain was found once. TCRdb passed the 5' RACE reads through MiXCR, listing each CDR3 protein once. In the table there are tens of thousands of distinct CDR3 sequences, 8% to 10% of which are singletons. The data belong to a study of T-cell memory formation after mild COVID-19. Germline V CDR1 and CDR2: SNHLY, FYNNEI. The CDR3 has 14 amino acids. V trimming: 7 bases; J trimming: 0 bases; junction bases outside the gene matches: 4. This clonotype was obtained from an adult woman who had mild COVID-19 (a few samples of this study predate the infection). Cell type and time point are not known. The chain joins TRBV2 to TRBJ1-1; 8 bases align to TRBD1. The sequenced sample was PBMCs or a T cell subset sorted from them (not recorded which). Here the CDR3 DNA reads TGTGCCAGCATCGCACAGGGGGTGAACACTGAAGCTTTCTTT. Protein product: CASIAQGVNTEAFF.